This T cell receptor (beta chain) was sequenced for a study of blood T cell repertoires in COVID-19. Study background: Specimens from acute and convalescent COVID-19 originated in the United States, Italy and Spain.

TCRdb's copy holds only in-frame clones and misses some; the assay was immunoSEQ multiplex PCR. The sample contains about 410,000 clones, roughly 85% of which appear only once. Germline V lookup: CDR1 MGHRA, CDR2 YSYEKL. Trimming cost V 0 bases and J 6 bases, with 11 bases left between them. This CDR3 has 14 amino acids. This TCR was recovered from a woman aged 25 to 39 with active or convalescent COVID-19. Material: peripheral blood. This sequence joins TRBV4-1 and TRBJ1-1; no definite D call. This CDR3 is CASSQEAGFAEAFF. CDR3 in DNA: TGCGCCAGCAGCCAAGAAGCGGGATTCGCTGAAGCTTTCTTT.